Given below is one TCR beta chain in context. As originally analysed: It was from reference gene primer amplification that nucleated cell counts were estimated. Sequencing used immunoSEQ multiplex PCR; TCRdb keeps in-frame clones, though not all of them. Clonal size and the V and J genes are those of that table, whereas D and trimming came from the DNA. The table lists fewer than 150,000 clones, 65% to 90% of them singletons. This record belongs to a study of blood T cell repertoires in COVID-19. The wider study: Sites across the United States, Italy and Spain contributed samples from acute and convalescent COVID-19. PBMCs, B-cell-depleted T cells, or T cells were the source of the cDNA or gDNA that made up the material.

Germline V gene data show CDR1 as SGHNT and CDR2 as YYREEE (reference sequence). This CDR3 spans 16 amino acids. V gave up 4 bases and J gave up 4 bases, with 18 bases separating them. The sequenced sample was peripheral blood. This receptor was obtained from a man between 50 and 59 years old with acute or convalescent COVID-19. The gene calls are TRBV5-4 and TRBJ2-1, with D maybe TRBD1 (6 bases). CDR3 in amino acids: CASSGGQSVLYNEQFF. Here the CDR3 DNA reads TGTGCCAGCAGCGGTGGACAGTCCGTTCTATACAATGAGCAGTTCTTC.